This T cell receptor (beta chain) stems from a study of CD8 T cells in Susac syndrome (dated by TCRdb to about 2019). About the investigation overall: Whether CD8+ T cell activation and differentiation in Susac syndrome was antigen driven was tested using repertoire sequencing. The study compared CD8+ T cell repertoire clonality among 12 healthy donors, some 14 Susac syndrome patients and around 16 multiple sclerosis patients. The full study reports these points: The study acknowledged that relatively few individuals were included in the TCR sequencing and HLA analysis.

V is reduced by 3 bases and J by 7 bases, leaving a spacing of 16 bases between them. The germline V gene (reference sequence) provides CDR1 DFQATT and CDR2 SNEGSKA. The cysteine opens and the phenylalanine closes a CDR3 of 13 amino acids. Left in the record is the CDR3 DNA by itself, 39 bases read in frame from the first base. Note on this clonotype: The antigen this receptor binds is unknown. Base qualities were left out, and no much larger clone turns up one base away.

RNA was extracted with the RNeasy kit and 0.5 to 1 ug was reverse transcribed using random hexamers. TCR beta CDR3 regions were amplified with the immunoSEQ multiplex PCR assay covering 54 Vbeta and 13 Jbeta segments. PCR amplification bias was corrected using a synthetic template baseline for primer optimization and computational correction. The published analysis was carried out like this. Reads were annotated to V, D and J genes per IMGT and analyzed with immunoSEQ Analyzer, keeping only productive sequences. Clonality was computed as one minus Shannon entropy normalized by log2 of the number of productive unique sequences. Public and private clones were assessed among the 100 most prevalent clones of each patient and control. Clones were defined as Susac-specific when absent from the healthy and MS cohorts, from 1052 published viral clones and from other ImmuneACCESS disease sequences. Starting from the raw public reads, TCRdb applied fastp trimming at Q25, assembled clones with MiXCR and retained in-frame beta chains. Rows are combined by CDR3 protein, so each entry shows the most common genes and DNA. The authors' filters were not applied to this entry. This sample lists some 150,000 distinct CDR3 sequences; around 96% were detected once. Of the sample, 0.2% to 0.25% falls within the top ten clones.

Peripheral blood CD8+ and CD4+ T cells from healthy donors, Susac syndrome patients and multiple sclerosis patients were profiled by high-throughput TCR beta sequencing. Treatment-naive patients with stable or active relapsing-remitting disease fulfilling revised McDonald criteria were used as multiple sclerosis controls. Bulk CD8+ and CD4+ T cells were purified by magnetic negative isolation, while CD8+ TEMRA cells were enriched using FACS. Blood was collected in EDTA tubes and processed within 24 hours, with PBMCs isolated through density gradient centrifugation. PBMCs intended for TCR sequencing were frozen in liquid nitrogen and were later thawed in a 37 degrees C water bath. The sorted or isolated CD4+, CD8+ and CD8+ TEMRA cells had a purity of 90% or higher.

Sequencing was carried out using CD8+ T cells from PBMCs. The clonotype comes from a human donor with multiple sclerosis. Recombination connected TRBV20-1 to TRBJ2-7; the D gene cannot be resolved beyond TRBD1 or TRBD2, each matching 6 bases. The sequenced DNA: TGCAGTGCTAGCGAGGGGGGCAAGGGGGAGCAGTACTTC. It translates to CSASEGGKGEQYF.